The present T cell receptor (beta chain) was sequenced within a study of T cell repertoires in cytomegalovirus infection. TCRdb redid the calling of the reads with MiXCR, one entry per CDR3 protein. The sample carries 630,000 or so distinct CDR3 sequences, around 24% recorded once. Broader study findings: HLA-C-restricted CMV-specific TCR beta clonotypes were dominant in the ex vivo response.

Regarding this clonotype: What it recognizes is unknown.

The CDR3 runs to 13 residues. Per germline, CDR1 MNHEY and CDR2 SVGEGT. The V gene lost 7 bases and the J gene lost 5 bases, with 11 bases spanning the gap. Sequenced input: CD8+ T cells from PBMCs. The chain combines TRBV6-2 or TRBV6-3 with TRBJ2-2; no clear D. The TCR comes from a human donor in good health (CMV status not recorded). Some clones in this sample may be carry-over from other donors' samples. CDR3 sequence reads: CASNPTQTGELFF. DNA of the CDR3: TGTGCCAGCAATCCTACTCAAACCGGGGAGCTGTTTTTT.